This T cell receptor beta chain was sequenced during a study of blood T cell repertoires in COVID-19. Using immunoSEQ multiplex PCR, the repertoire was profiled, and TCRdb retains in-frame clones only, with some absent. The sample shows a few hundred thousand clones, 75% to 90% of them seen only once. CDR1 and CDR2 from the germline V gene are SGHDT and YYEEEE. Trimming took 3 bases from V and 7 from J, leaving 20 bases between them. The CDR3 length is 16 residues. The sequence derives from a man aged 25-45 years who had recovered from COVID-19. What was sequenced was PBMCs or T cells enriched from blood (not recorded which). The chain is built from TRBV5-6 and TRBJ1-3, with D maybe TRBD1 (6 bases). The DNA for the CDR3 is TGTGCCAGCAGCTCAATTCAGGGGACAAGGGGCAACACCATATATTTT. Encoded protein: CASSSIQGTRGNTIYF.